Presented here are 5 T cell receptor beta chains from one specimen sequenced in a study of cytotoxic CD8 clonotypes in ibrutinib-treated CLL. The assay was immunoSEQ multiplex PCR, and TCRdb's table has in-frame clones only and misses some. The table lists under 300,000 clones, around three quarters of them singletons. Here the sequenced sample was PBMCs, taken after 24 months of ibrutinib treatment. The receptor source for this set is a human donor with chronic lymphocytic leukemia.

This sequence joins TRBV6-5 and TRBJ2-7, with unresolved D. Germline CDR1 reads MNHEY; CDR2 reads SVGAGI. V shed 3 bases and J shed 2 bases, with 5 bases lying between them. The CDR3 contains 12 residues. The CDR3 sequence: CASSYGTYEQYF. DNA of the CDR3: TGTGCCAGCAGTTATGGGACCTACGAGCAGTACTTC.

The CDR3 DNA sequence: TGTGCCAGCAGGGTAGGAGTGGGCTATGGCTACACCTTC. Translating it yields CASRVGVGYGYTF. V gene TRBV28 combines with J gene TRBJ1-2, with unresolved D. The V and J ends lost 6 bases and 4 bases respectively, with 12 bases between them. The length of the CDR3 is 13 residues. Germline V gives CDR1 MDHEN, CDR2 SYDVKM.

This clone was seen a few times. This sequence joins TRBV11-3 and TRBJ2-1; a weak D match, TRBD1 (6 bases). The CDR3 is made up of 12 amino acids. The germline V and J ends were trimmed by 4 bases and 7 bases, with 8 bases remaining between them. CDR1 and CDR2 (germline): SGHNT, YENEEA. The chain's CDR3 is CASSSQGNEQFF. For the CDR3, the DNA is TGTGCCAGCAGCTCCCAGGGGAATGAGCAGTTCTTC.

The CDR3 DNA follows: TGTGCCAGCAGCCCCGGGGGAGCGGGAGTAGCCGAGCAGTACTTC. As protein: CASSPGGAGVAEQYF. This rearrangement joins TRBV28 to TRBJ2-7, with TRBD2 identical over 8 bases. V was clipped by 6 bases and J by 6 bases; unmatched bases: 13. The CDR3 is made up of 15 amino acids. Germline CDR1 and CDR2: MDHEN and SYDVKM.

This chain joins TRBV27 and TRBJ2-5; D not certain. The ends were cut back, 4 bases at V and 3 bases at J, with 3 bases in the middle. The CDR3 is 11 amino acids. CDR1 and CDR2 (germline): MNHEY, SMNVEV (reference sequence). CDR3 coding DNA: TGTGCCAGCAGTTGGAAAGAGACCCAGTACTTC. Translation gives CASSWKETQYF.